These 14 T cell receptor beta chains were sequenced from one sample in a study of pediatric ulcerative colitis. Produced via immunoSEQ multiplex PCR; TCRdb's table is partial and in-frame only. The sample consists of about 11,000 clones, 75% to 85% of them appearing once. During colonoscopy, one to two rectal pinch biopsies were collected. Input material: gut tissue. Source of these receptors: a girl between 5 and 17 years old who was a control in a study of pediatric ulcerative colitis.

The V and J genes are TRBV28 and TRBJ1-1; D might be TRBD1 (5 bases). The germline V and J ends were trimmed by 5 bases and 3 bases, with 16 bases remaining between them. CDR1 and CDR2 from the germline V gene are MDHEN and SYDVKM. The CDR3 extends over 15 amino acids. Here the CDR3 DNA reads TGTGCCAGCAGTCCGGCGGGAGGGGCCTACACTGAAGCTTTCTTT. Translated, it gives CASSPAGGAYTEAFF.

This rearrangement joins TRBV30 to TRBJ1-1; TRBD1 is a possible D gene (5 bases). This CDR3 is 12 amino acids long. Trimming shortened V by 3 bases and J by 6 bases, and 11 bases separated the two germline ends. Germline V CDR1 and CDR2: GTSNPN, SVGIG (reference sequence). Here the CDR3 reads CAWRVTAPEAFF. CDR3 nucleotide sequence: TGTGCCTGGAGGGTGACAGCCCCTGAAGCTTTCTTT. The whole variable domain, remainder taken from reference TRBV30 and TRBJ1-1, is SQTIHQWPATLVQPVGSPLSLECTVEGTSNPNLYWYRQAAGRGLQLLFYSVGIGQISSEVPQNLSASRPQDRQFILSSKKLLLSDSGFYLCAWRVTAPEAFFGQGTRLTVV.

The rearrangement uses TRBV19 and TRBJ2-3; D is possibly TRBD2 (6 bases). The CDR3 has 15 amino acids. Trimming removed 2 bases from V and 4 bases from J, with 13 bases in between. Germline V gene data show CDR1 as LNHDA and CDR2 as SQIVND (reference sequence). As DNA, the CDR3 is TGTGCCAGTAGTATATCGGGAGACAAACCAGATACGCAGTATTTT. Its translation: CASSISGDKPDTQYF.

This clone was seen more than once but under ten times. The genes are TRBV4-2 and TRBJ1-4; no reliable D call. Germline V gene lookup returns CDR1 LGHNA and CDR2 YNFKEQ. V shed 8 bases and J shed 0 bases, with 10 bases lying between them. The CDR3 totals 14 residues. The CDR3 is CASGIEATNEKLFF. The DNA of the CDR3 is TGTGCCAGCGGCATTGAGGCAACTAATGAAAAACTGTTTTTT.

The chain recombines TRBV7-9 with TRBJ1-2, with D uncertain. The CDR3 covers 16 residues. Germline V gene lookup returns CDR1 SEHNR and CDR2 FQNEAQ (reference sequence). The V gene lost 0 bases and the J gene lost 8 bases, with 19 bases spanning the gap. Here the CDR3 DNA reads TGTGCCAGCAGCTTAGCGAGAGATTGGGAGATAAAGGGCTACACCTTC. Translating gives CASSLARDWEIKGYTF.

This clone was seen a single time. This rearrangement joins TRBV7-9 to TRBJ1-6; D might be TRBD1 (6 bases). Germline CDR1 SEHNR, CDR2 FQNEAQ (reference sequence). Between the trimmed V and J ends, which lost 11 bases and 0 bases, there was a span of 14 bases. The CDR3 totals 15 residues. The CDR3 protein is CAVRGESSYNSPLHF. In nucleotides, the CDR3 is TGTGCCGTCAGGGGCGAGAGCTCCTATAATTCACCCCTCCACTTT.

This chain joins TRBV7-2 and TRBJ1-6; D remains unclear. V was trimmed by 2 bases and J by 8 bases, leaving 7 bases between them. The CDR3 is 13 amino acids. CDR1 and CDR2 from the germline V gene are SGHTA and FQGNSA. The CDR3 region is CASSLSFDSPLHF. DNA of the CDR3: TGTGCCAGCAGCTTATCCTTCGATTCACCCCTCCACTTT.

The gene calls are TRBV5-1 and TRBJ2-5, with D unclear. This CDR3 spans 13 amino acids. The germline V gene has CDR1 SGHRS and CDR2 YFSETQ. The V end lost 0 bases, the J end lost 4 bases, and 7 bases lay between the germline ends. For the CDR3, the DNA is TGCGCCAGCAGCTTGGGCAGGAGAGAGACCCAGTACTTC. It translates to CASSLGRRETQYF.

The CDR3 DNA reads TGTGCCAGCAGCCCGCCCGACTGGGACATAGGGGGCTACACCTTC. Translated, it gives CASSPPDWDIGGYTF. This chain connects TRBV4-2 to TRBJ1-2; possibly TRBD1 for D (6 bases). The CDR3 loop spans 15 amino acids. Germline V gene lookup returns CDR1 LGHNA and CDR2 YNFKEQ. V lost 4 bases and J 8 bases, leaving 20 bases between the germline ends.

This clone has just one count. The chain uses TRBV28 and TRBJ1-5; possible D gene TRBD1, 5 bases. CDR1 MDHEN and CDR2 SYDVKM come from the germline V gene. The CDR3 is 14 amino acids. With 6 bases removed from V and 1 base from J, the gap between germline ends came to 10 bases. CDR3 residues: CASSVTVSNQPQHF. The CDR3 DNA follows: TGTGCCAGCAGCGTGACAGTAAGCAATCAGCCCCAGCATTTT.

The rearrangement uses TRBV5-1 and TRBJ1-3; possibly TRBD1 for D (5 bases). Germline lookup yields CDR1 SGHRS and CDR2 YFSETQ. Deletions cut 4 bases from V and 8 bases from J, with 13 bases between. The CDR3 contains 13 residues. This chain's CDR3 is CASSRGPGDTIYF. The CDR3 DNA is TGCGCCAGCAGCCGGGGACCGGGGGACACCATATATTTT.

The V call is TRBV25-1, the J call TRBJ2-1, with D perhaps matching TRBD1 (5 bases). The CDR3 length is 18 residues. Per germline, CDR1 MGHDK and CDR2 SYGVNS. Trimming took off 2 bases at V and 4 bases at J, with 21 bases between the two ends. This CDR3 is CASSERPPGPARYNEQFF. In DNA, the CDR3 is TGTGCCAGCAGTGAACGCCCCCCAGGGCCCGCGAGGTACAATGAGCAGTTCTTC. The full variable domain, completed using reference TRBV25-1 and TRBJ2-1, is EADIYQTPRYLVIGTGKKITLECSQTMGHDKMYWYQQDPGMELHLIHYSYGVNSTEKGDLSSESTVSRIRTEHFPLTLESARPSHTSQYLCASSERPPGPARYNEQFFGPGTRLTVL.

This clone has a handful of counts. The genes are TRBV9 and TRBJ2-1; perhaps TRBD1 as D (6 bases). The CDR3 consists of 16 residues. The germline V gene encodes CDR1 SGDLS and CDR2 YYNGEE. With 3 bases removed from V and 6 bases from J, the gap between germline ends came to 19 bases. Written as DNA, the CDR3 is TGTGCCAGCAGCGCCGACCCGACAGGAGTACTCAATGAGCAGTTCTTC. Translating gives CASSADPTGVLNEQFF.

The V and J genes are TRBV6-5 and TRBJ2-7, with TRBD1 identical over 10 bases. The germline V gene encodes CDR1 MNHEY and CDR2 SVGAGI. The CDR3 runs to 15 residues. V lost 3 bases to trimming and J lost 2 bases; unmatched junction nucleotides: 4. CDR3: CASSYMGTGAYEQYF. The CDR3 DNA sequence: TGTGCCAGCAGTTATATGGGGACAGGGGCCTACGAGCAGTACTTC.